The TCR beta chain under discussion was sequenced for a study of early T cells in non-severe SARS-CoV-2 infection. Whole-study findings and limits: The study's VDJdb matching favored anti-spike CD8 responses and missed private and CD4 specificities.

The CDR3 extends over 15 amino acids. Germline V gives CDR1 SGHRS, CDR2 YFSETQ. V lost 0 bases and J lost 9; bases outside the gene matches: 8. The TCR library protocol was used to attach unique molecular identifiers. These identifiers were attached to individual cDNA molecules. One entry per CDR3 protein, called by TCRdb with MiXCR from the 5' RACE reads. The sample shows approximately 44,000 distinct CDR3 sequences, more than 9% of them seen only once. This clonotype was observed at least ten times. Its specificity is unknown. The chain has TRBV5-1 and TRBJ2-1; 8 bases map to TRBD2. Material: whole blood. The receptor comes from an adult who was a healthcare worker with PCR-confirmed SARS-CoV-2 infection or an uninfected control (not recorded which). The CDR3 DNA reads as TGCGCCAGCAGCTTGGCGACTAGCGTGGTTGGTGAGCAGTTCTTC. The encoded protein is CASSLATSVVGEQFF. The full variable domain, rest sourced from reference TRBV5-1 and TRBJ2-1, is KAGVTQTPRYLIKTRGQQVTLSCSPISGHRSVSWYQQTPGQGLQFLFEYFSETQRNKGNFPGRFSGRQFSNSRSEMNVSTLELGDSALYLCASSLATSVVGEQFFGPGTRLTVL.